The sequence of this T cell receptor beta chain was determined in a study of OX40 agonist ivuxolimab in advanced cancers. Germline V gene sequence: CDR1 MNHEY, CDR2 SMNVEV (reference sequence). The germline V and J ends were trimmed by 2 bases and 6 bases, with 14 bases remaining between them. The CDR3 extends over 14 amino acids. Clones were read by immunoSEQ multiplex PCR, and TCRdb kept only the in-frame ones, dropping some. The sample lists approximately 84,000 clones, roughly 84% occurring once. The genes are TRBV27 and TRBJ2-7, with D tentatively TRBD2 (5 bases). The material sequenced was CD4+ or CD8+ T cells sorted from blood, taken in a trial of the OX40 agonist ivuxolimab. This TCR was recovered from an adult with an advanced solid tumor such as melanoma, head and neck, liver or kidney cancer. CDR3 region: CASSLPGSSSEQYF. CDR3 sequence (DNA): TGTGCCAGCAGTTTACCGGGGTCTAGCTCCGAGCAGTACTTC.